These 3 T cell receptor beta chains originate from one sample sequenced in a study of T-cell memory formation after mild COVID-19. One entry per CDR3 protein results from TCRdb running MiXCR on the 5' RACE reads. The sample lists hundreds of thousands of distinct CDR3 sequences, roughly 17% occurring once. Material for sequencing was PBMCs or a T cell subset sorted from them (not recorded which). These TCRs come from an adult woman who had mild COVID-19 (a few samples of this study predate the infection). Cell type and time point are not known.

The chain couples TRBV20-1 to TRBJ2-1; D is undetermined. Trimming cost V 0 bases and J 8 bases, with 23 bases left between them. The CDR3 sequence is 17 residues long. Germline CDR1 reads DFQATT; CDR2 reads SNEGSKA (reference sequence). CDR3 protein: CSARDPTRRNSVDEQFF. The CDR3 DNA sequence: TGCAGTGCTAGAGACCCTACTCGACGCAACAGCGTCGATGAGCAGTTCTTC.

Many counts were recorded for this clonotype. The gene calls are TRBV7-2 and TRBJ2-7; D not resolved. Germline CDR1 reads SGHTA; CDR2 reads FQGNSA. V lost 1 base, J lost 0 bases, and 7 bases lay in between. CDR3 length: 14 residues. The CDR3 protein is CASSLVGTSYEQYF. DNA of the CDR3: TGTGCCAGCAGCTTAGTGGGCACCTCCTACGAGCAGTACTTC.

This clonotype was detected many times. The chain couples TRBV7-9 to TRBJ2-1; 14 bases are a match to TRBD2. Trimming took 3 bases from V and 9 from J; bases not matched to a gene: 4. Germline CDR1 reads SEHNR; CDR2 reads FQNEAQ (reference sequence). The CDR3 extends over 15 amino acids. The CDR3 DNA reads TGTGCCAGCAGCTTGGGGACTAGCGGGGGCGTTGAGCAGTTCTTC. Protein: CASSLGTSGGVEQFF.